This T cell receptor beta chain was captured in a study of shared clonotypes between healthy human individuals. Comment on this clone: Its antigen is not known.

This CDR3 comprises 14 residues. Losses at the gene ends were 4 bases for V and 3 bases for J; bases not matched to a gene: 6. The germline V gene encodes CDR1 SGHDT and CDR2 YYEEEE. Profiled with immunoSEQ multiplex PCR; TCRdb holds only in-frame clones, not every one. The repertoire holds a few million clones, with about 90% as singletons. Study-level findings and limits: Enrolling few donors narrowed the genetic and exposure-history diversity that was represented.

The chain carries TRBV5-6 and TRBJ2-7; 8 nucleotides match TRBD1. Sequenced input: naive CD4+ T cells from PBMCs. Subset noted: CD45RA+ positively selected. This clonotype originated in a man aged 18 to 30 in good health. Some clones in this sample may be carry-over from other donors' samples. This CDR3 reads CASSAGQGLYEQYF. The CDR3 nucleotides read TGTGCCAGCAGCGCAGGACAGGGACTCTACGAGCAGTACTTC. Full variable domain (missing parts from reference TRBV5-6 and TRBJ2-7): DAGVTQSPTHLIKTRGQQVTLRCSPKSGHDTVSWYQQALGQGPQFIFQYYEEEERQRGNFPDRFSGHQFPNYSSELNVNALLLGDSALYLCASSAGQGLYEQYFGPGTRLTVT.